These 16 T cell receptor beta chains share one sample of origin, sequenced in a study of T cell responses to AZD1222 COVID-19 vaccine (dated by TCRdb to the early 2020s). The library was prepared using the immunoSEQ multiplex PCR assay. TCRdb took over this immuneACCESS table, retaining in-frame rearrangements with V and J assigned. Such tables are incomplete; in checked studies, under half of the missing clones stem from an unresolved V gene, and the remainder is unexplained. The sample yields some 130,000 clones; around 93% were counted once. The ten largest make up approximately 6.9% of the sample. Per the publication, the time point label means: about 28 days (+/-7) after the second vaccine dose. The sample was peripheral blood, taken 28 days after the second AZD1222 dose. These receptors were taken from an adult who received the AZD1222 COVID-19 vaccine.

V is TRBV3-1 (or the pseudogene TRBV3-2) and J is TRBJ1-1; TRBD1 might be the D (5 bases). V lost 4 bases and J lost 11, with 14 bases in between. Germline V gene lookup returns CDR1 LGHDT and CDR2 YNNKEL (reference sequence). This CDR3 is built from 12 residues. Here the CDR3 DNA reads TGTGCCAGCAGCCCCGGACCCCGGGGGGCTTTCTTT. This translates into CASSPGPRGAFF.

J is TRBJ2-3 and V is TRBV2, with a tentative D call TRBD1 (6 bases). In germline, CDR1 is SNHLY, CDR2 FYNNEI. With 5 bases removed from V and 13 bases from J, the gap between germline ends came to 22 bases. The length of the CDR3 is 14 residues. Here the CDR3 DNA reads TGTGCCAGCAGTTACGATACGGACAGCTTTGAGGAGTATTTT. It translates to CASSYDTDSFEEYF.

This clone was seen only once. The V gene is TRBV28, the J gene TRBJ2-3; possible D gene TRBD1, 5 bases. V lost 5 bases, J lost 6 bases, and 18 bases lay in between. In germline, CDR1 is MDHEN, CDR2 SYDVKM. The CDR3 length is 15 residues. In nucleotides, the CDR3 is TGTGCCAGCAGTCTCAGGGTTCGCACGAGGGATACGCAGTATTTT. It encodes CASSLRVRTRDTQYF.

The V and J genes are TRBV3-1 (or the pseudogene TRBV3-2) and TRBJ2-2; 12 bases match TRBD2. The junction had 5 bases not matched to a gene; V was cut back by 5 bases and J by 1 base. Germline CDR1 LGHDT, CDR2 YNNKEL (reference sequence). This CDR3 region has 17 residues. As DNA, the CDR3 is TGTGCCAGCAGCAGGACTAGCGGGGTGGGGAACACCGGGGAGCTGTTTTTT. It specifies CASSRTSGVGNTGELFF.

This clone was counted a single time. As DNA, the CDR3 is TGTGCTAGTGGTTTGGTACCCCCTGGGACTGAAGCTTTCTTT. This translates into CASGLVPPGTEAFF. V and J are TRBV12-5 and TRBJ1-1; unclear D gene. This CDR3 has 14 residues. From germline, CDR1 is LGHNT and CDR2 FRNRAP. V lost 0 bases, J lost 5 bases, and 10 bases lay in between.

The chain joins TRBV21-1 to TRBJ1-1. TRBV21-1 is deemed a pseudogene. CDR3 length equals 19 residues. CDR3: CASSKALFGRQAFSTEAFF. DNA of the CDR3: TGTGCCAGCAGCAAAGCGCTTTTCGGGAGACAGGCCTTCAGCACTGAAGCTTTCTTT.

The chain combines TRBV7-2 with TRBJ1-2; D is unresolved. The germline gives CDR1 SGHTA, CDR2 FQGNSA. The V end lost 2 bases, the J end lost 5 bases, and 6 bases lay between the germline ends. CDR3 size: 12 residues. The CDR3 DNA sequence: TGTGCCAGCAGCTTACAGGTTTATGGCTACACCTTC. It encodes CASSLQVYGYTF.

The chain combines TRBV19 with TRBJ2-2; D might be TRBD1 (6 bases). Germline V gene lookup returns CDR1 LNHDA and CDR2 SQIVND (reference sequence). Trimming took off 5 bases at V and 4 bases at J, with 8 bases between the two ends. This CDR3 is 13 amino acids long. The CDR3 reads CASSQGPTGELFF. The CDR3 nucleotides are TGTGCCAGTAGTCAGGGGCCCACCGGGGAGCTGTTTTTT.

The genes are TRBV29-1 and TRBJ2-1, with a weak D call TRBD2 (6 bases). Germline V lookup: CDR1 SQVTM, CDR2 ANQGSEA. V dropped 6 bases and J dropped 4 bases, with 10 bases sitting between them. This CDR3 has 12 amino acids. The CDR3: CSVGEAYNEQFF. The CDR3, as DNA: TGCAGCGTGGGGGAGGCGTACAATGAGCAGTTCTTC.

The genes are TRBV6-2 or TRBV6-3 and TRBJ2-3, with D possibly being TRBD1 (5 bases). CDR3 length equals 11 residues. Germline-derived CDR1 and CDR2 are MNHEY and SVGEGT. Trimming removed 4 bases from V and 6 bases from J, with 5 bases in between. This chain's CDR3 is CASSSGDTQYF. CDR3 coding DNA: TGTGCCAGCAGTTCAGGGGATACGCAGTATTTT.

This chain joins TRBV7-9 and TRBJ2-2, with TRBD2 identical over 8 bases. V was clipped by 5 bases and J by 7 bases; unmatched bases: 6. This CDR3 region has 14 residues. From germline, CDR1 is SEHNR and CDR2 FQNEAQ (reference sequence). The CDR3 spells CASSRETSDGELFF. In DNA, the CDR3 is TGTGCCAGCAGCCGCGAGACTAGCGACGGGGAGCTGTTTTTT.

V gene TRBV4-1 combines with J gene TRBJ2-7, with D perhaps TRBD1 (6 bases). Germline values: CDR1 MGHRA, CDR2 YSYEKL. The CDR3 is made up of 13 amino acids. V was shortened by 1 base and J by 5 bases, with 9 bases between the two germline ends. The chain's CDR3 is CASSQGGPNEQYF. In DNA, the CDR3 is TGCGCCAGCAGCCAAGGGGGGCCGAACGAGCAGTACTTC.

CDR3 sequence: CASSLDSGYEQYF. CDR3 bases: TGTGCCAGCAGCTTAGACAGCGGTTACGAGCAGTACTTC. The rearrangement uses TRBV7-8 and TRBJ2-7, with D tentatively TRBD2 (5 bases). Trimming removed 1 base at V and 4 bases at J, with 8 bases between. The CDR3 consists of 13 residues. The germline V gene encodes CDR1 SGHVS and CDR2 FQNEAQ.

J is TRBJ1-1 and V is TRBV10-3, with D maybe TRBD1 (5 bases). V was shortened by 2 bases and J by 7 bases, with 5 bases between the two germline ends. CDR1 and CDR2 from the germline V gene are ENHRY and SYGVKD. The length of the CDR3 is 11 residues. This CDR3 reads CAISEDSEAFF. CDR3 nucleotide sequence: TGTGCCATCAGTGAGGACAGTGAAGCTTTCTTT.

V gene TRBV7-3 combines with J gene TRBJ2-1; a weak D match, TRBD2 (5 bases). The CDR3 length is 13 residues. Germline V lookup: CDR1 SGHTA, CDR2 FQGTGA. V gave up 4 bases and J gave up 6 bases, with 10 bases separating them. The chain's CDR3 is CASSSDYTNEQFF. CDR3 in DNA: TGTGCCAGCAGCTCCGACTACACCAATGAGCAGTTCTTC.

The V gene is TRBV19, the J gene TRBJ1-5; D not certain. Per germline, CDR1 LNHDA and CDR2 SQIVND (reference sequence). The length of the CDR3 is 15 residues. V was clipped by 6 bases and J by 7 bases, with 19 bases between them. The CDR3 bases are TGTGCCAGTAGCCCTAGCATGTGGAACCGACAGCCCCAGCATTTT. It is translated as CASSPSMWNRQPQHF.